A selection of T cell receptor beta chains follows, all from one sample in a study of cytomegalovirus exposure and HLA in healthy donors. The table came from immunoSEQ multiplex PCR; TCRdb's copy has only in-frame clones and leaves some out. The repertoire has roughly 170,000 clones, around 82% of them found once; the top ten carry around 2.8%. The sample comprised PBMCs. These receptors originate from a woman aged 18-29 years in good health and CMV-seropositive. Each CDR3 is given with its conserved first and last residue. The order of the fields is clone size, J gene, CDR3 length, V gene, D gene, CDR3 DNA, CDR3 protein. A D gene is named only where the DNA matches it firmly. Size is omitted from some rows. Given values are once, few, many or a class for expanded clones.

-,TRBJ2-1,13,TRBV2,-,TGTGCCAGCAGTCGGTACAGGAACAATGAGCAGTTCTTC,CASSRYRNNEQFF
-,TRBJ1-1,15,TRBV5-1,-,TGCGCCAGCAGCATACCCTTTGGGGGGGCGACTGAAGCTTTCTTT,CASSIPFGGATEAFF
once,TRBJ1-2,15,TRBV27,TRBD1,TGTGCCAGCCGAATCCTGACAGGGAGCAATTATGGCTACACCTTC,CASRILTGSNYGYTF
-,TRBJ1-2,9,TRBV6-5,-,TGTGCCAGCAGCACCCCGCGCACCTTC,CASSTPRTF
-,TRBJ2-3,15,TRBV5-1,-,TGCGCCACCCGGCAGGCGGCGGGGTCCGCAGATACGCAGTATTTT,CATRQAAGSADTQYF
once,TRBJ2-7,10,TRBV20-1,-,TGCAGTGCTACCCTCGACGAGCAGTACTTC,CSATLDEQYF
-,TRBJ2-7,11,TRBV7-9,-,TGTGCCAGCAGCTCGGTTGCGGGGCAGTACTTC,CASSSVAGQYF
-,TRBJ1-5,14,TRBV25-1,-,TGTGCCAGCAGTTCCCGCGACAGTTATCAGCCCCAGCATTTT,CASSSRDSYQPQHF
-,TRBJ1-6,15,TRBV6-1,-,TGTGCCAGCAGTGCAAAAGGGGGTGGCAATTCACCCCTCCACTTT,CASSAKGGGNSPLHF
-,TRBJ2-2,15,TRBV12-5,TRBD2,TGTGCTAGTGGCATAGCGGGGGCTAACACCGGGGAGCTGTTTTTT,CASGIAGANTGELFF
-,TRBJ2-1,15,TRBV7-7,TRBD1,TGTGCCAGCAGCCCAGGGACAGGGCAATGGGATGAGCAGTTCTTC,CASSPGTGQWDEQFF
-,TRBJ1-2,13,TRBV6-1,TRBD1,TGTGCCAGCAGTGACCACGGACAGGAGGGCTACACCTTC,CASSDHGQEGYTF
-,TRBJ2-1,15,TRBV27,TRBD1,TGTGCCAGCAGTTTTGGGGGACAGGGGGGAAATGAGCAGTTCTTC,CASSFGGQGGNEQFF
-,TRBJ2-3,15,TRBV29-1,-,TGCAGCGTTGGTCGGGACATACTAAACACAGATACGCAGTATTTT,CSVGRDILNTDTQYF
-,TRBJ2-7,16,TRBV4-1,-,TGCGCCAGCAGCCAAGAAACCGGCGGAGCTATAAACGAGCAGTACTTC,CASSQETGGAINEQYF
-,TRBJ1-2,15,TRBV6-6,-,TGTGCCAGCAGTTACTCGAATGCCCGGTCCTATGGCTACACCTTC,CASSYSNARSYGYTF
-,TRBJ2-7,11,TRBV20-1,-,TGCAGTGCTCCGGACAACTACGAGCAGTACTTC,CSAPDNYEQYF
-,TRBJ1-6,15,TRBV2,-,TGTGCCAGCAGTGGCTCTACAGATCTTAATTCACCCCTCCACTTT,CASSGSTDLNSPLHF
-,TRBJ2-1,13,TRBV2,-,TGTGCCAGCAGAGGGGACACAAACAATGAGCAGTTCTTC,CASRGDTNNEQFF
once,TRBJ1-1,13,TRBV5-1,-,TGCGCCAGCAGCACCGAGCTGAACACTGAAGCTTTCTTT,CASSTELNTEAFF
-,TRBJ1-1,16,TRBV5-1,-,TGCGCCAGCAGCCGTGGGACTCCCTGGGGCCTCACTGAAGCTTTCTTT,CASSRGTPWGLTEAFF
-,TRBJ1-4,15,TRBV19,-,TGTGCCAGTAGTGAGAGGGGGAGAGCTAATGAAAAACTGTTTTTT,CASSERGRANEKLFF
once,TRBJ2-3,13,TRBV9,TRBD2,TGTGCCAGCAGCGGGACTAGAGCAGATACGCAGTATTTT,CASSGTRADTQYF